This T cell receptor (beta chain) emerged from a study of CD8 T cells in ankylosing spondylitis. Worth noting for this clonotype: The antigen is unknown.

The CDR3 has 18 amino acids. Germline CDR1 MDHEN, CDR2 SYDVKM. V shed 3 bases and J shed 8 bases, with 26 bases lying between them. Broader study findings: Ankylosing spondylitis blood appeared to carry a characteristic TCR beta motif of several highly homologous variants.

TCRdb re-analysed the 5' RACE reads in MiXCR, keeping a single row per CDR3 protein. The data contain fewer than 180,000 distinct CDR3 sequences, under 45% of them singletons. The sequence was collected from a male donor with ankylosing spondylitis. The chain has TRBV28 and TRBJ1-5; unclear D gene. The sample taken for sequencing was synovial fluid, either unsorted or a sorted T cell fraction (not recorded which). The DNA for the CDR3 is TGTGCCAGCAGTTTCCCGTCCCTAGAGGGTGAGGTCCTTGAGCCCCAGCATTTT. Translated: CASSFPSLEGEVLEPQHF.